This TCR beta chain was found in a study of CD8 T cells in Susac syndrome. The CDR3 contains 13 residues. V shed 2 bases and J shed 3 bases, with 4 bases lying between them. Germline values: CDR1 MNHEY, CDR2 SVGAGI. Random hexamers were used to reverse transcribe roughly 0.45 to 1 ug of RNA. One entry per CDR3 protein results from TCRdb running MiXCR on the immunoSEQ multiplex PCR reads. Among about 76,000 distinct CDR3 sequences listed, 93% were seen once. Blood CD8+ and CD4+ T cells underwent high-throughput TCR beta sequencing. The chain combines TRBV6-5 with TRBJ2-2; unclear D gene. The material sequenced was CD8+ T cells from PBMCs. The clonotype comes from a human donor with Susac syndrome. The CDR3 DNA reads as TGTGCCAGCAGTTACCAGGACACCGGGGAGCTGTTTTTT. Its translation is CASSYQDTGELFF.